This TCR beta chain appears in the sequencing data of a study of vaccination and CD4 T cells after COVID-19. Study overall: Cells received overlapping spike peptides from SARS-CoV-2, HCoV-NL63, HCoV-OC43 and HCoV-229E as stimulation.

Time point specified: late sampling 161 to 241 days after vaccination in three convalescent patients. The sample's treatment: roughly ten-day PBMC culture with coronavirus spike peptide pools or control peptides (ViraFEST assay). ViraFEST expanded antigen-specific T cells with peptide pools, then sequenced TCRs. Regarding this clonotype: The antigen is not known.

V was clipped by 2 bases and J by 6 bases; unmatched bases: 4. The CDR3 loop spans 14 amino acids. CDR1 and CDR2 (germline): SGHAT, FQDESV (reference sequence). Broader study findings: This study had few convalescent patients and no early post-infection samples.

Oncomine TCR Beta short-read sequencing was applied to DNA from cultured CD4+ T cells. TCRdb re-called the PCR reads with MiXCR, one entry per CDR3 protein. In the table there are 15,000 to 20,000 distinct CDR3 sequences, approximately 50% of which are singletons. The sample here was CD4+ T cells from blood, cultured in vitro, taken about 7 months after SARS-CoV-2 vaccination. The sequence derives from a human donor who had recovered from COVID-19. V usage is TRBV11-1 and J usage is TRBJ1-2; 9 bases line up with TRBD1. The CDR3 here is CASSLSGTGHGYTF. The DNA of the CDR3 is TGTGCCAGCAGCTTATCAGGGACAGGGCATGGCTACACCTTC.